Shown below are 14 T cell receptor beta chains from a single sample sequenced in a study of cytomegalovirus exposure and HLA in healthy donors. PCR employed 60 Vbeta and 13 Jbeta primers. Only in-frame clones appear in the TCRdb table, and some are missing; sequencing was by immunoSEQ multiplex PCR. The sample lists under 200,000 clones; around 73% were seen once. Sequencing used PBMCs. These receptors originate from a man between 60 and 70 years old in good health and CMV-seronegative.

The rearrangement joins TRBV19 to TRBJ2-2; TRBD2 matches 9 bases. The CDR3 is 15 residues long. Germline CDR1 reads LNHDA; CDR2 reads SQIVND (reference sequence). J was trimmed by 4 bases and V by 6 bases; bases with no gene match: 6. CDR3 loop: CASSPLGLATGELFF. CDR3 bases: TGTGCCAGTAGCCCACTGGGACTAGCCACCGGGGAGCTGTTTTTT.

This clone has only a few counts. Other DNA variants within this sample encode the same CDR3. V usage is TRBV9 and J usage is TRBJ1-1, with D perhaps TRBD1 (5 bases). The ends were cut back, 0 bases at V and 3 bases at J, with 9 bases in the middle. Germline CDR1 and CDR2: SGDLS and YYNGEE. The CDR3 covers 14 residues. The CDR3 is CASSVAGGDTEAFF. CDR3 nucleotides: TGTGCCAGCAGCGTAGCAGGAGGGGACACTGAAGCTTTCTTT.

The chain couples TRBV11-1 to TRBJ2-7; TRBD2 might be the D (5 bases). Deletions cut 1 base from V and 5 bases from J, with 21 bases between. This CDR3 has 17 residues. Germline CDR1 and CDR2: SGHAT and FQDESV (reference sequence). CDR3 nucleotide sequence: TGTGCCAGCAGCTTAGGGAGGTGGGCTGCCCAGGTCGACGAGCAGTACTTC. Translated: CASSLGRWAAQVDEQYF.

This clone showed up just once. The chain couples TRBV18 to TRBJ2-5; TRBD1 matches 7 bases. The CDR3 is made up of 16 amino acids. The germline V gene has CDR1 KGHSH and CDR2 LQKENI. Trimming took 1 base from V and 3 from J; bases not matched to a gene: 8. CDR3 nucleotides: TGTGCCAGCTCACCACTAAGACAGGGTGTAGAAGAGACCCAGTACTTC. The encoded protein is CASSPLRQGVEETQYF.

This rearrangement joins TRBV5-6 to TRBJ2-1, with TRBD2 identical over 9 bases. The trim removed 0 bases at V and 8 bases at J, leaving 9 bases unmatched. CDR1 and CDR2 (germline): SGHDT, YYEEEE. The CDR3 runs 16 residues. This CDR3 reads CASSLVGSGRWDEQFF. CDR3 DNA: TGTGCCAGCAGCTTGGTAGGTAGCGGGAGATGGGATGAGCAGTTCTTC.

The rearrangement links TRBV7-9 to TRBJ2-7; perhaps TRBD2 as D (6 bases). V was cut by 0 bases and J by 8 bases, with 11 bases left in between. There are 13 residues in the CDR3. Looked up from germline, CDR1 is SEHNR and CDR2 is FQNEAQ (reference sequence). The CDR3 nucleotides are TGTGCCAGCAGCTTAGCGCGGGGAGGTCAGCAGTACTTC. Its protein product is CASSLARGGQQYF.

The chain couples TRBV5-1 to TRBJ1-5, with D hard to call. Germline CDR1 is SGHRS and CDR2 is YFSETQ. The CDR3 totals 15 residues. Trimming cost V 0 bases and J 0 bases, with 7 bases left between them. CDR3 sequence: CASSLAGVSNQPQHF. The CDR3 DNA sequence: TGCGCCAGCAGCTTGGCCGGGGTTAGCAATCAGCCCCAGCATTTT.

The J gene is TRBJ2-2, the V gene TRBV25-1; no reliable D call. V lost 4 bases, J lost 7 bases, and 10 bases lay in between. The length of the CDR3 is 13 residues. Germline CDR1 reads MGHDK; CDR2 reads SYGVNS. The CDR3 loop reads CASSVGRSGELFF. CDR3 DNA: TGTGCCAGCAGTGTAGGAAGGAGCGGGGAGCTGTTTTTT.

About this clone: One end of the junction is discordant with germline, which a read error may explain. The V and J genes are TRBV5-6 and TRBJ1-2, with no clear D. The CDR3 spans 14 residues. In germline, CDR1 is SGHDT, CDR2 YYEEEE. CDR3 sequence: CASSPDTAGSGYPF. The CDR3 coding sequence is TGTGCCAGCAGCCCCGACACAGCCGGGAGTGGCTACCCCTTC.

The CDR3 here is CASSLAPGDTEAFF. The CDR3 DNA sequence: TGTGCCAGCAGCTTAGCGCCCGGGGACACTGAAGCTTTCTTT. This sequence joins TRBV7-2 and TRBJ1-1; no clear D gene. Trimming shortened V by 0 bases and J by 3 bases, and 8 bases separated the two germline ends. The CDR3 spans 14 residues. The germline CDR1 and CDR2 sequences are SGHTA and FQGNSA.

This chain joins TRBV27 and TRBJ2-1, with 9 bases that match TRBD2. The ends lost 3 bases at V and 4 bases at J; junction bases unmatched: 1. CDR1 is MNHEY and CDR2 is SMNVEV in the germline V gene (reference sequence). CDR3 length: 14 amino acids. CDR3 nucleotide sequence: TGTGCCAGCAGTTTTACTAGCGGGTACAATGAGCAGTTCTTC. Its protein is CASSFTSGYNEQFF.

J is TRBJ1-1 and V is TRBV19, with 8 bases identical to TRBD1. Germline V gene sequence: CDR1 LNHDA, CDR2 SQIVND (reference sequence). This CDR3 has 10 amino acids. The J segment lost 10 bases and the V segment lost 11 bases, leaving 6 bases of the junction unmatched. The DNA of the CDR3 is TGTGCCGGGGGGGACAGGAGAGCTTTCTTT. This sequence encodes CAGGDRRAFF. The entire variable domain, with the rest obtained from reference TRBV19 and TRBJ1-1, is as follows: DGGITQSPKYLFRKEGQNVTLSCEQNLNHDAMYWYRQDPGQGLRLIYYSQIVNDFQKGDIAEGYSVSREKKESFPLTVTSAQKNPTAFYLCAGGDRRAFFGQGTRLTVV.

The rearrangement uses TRBV11-2 and TRBJ2-7; maybe TRBD1 (5 bases). This CDR3 is built from 13 residues. Germline V gene sequence: CDR1 SGHAT, CDR2 FQNNGV. The ends were cut back, 5 bases at V and 1 base at J, with 9 bases in the middle. CDR3 sequence (DNA): TGTGCCAGCAGCCGCGACAGATCCTACGAGCAGTACTTC. Its translation is CASSRDRSYEQYF. Variable domain in full (rest from reference TRBV11-2 and TRBJ2-7): EAGVAQSPRYKIIEKRQSVAFWCNPISGHATLYWYQQILGQGPKLLIQFQNNGVVDDSQLPKDRFSAERLKGVDSTLKIQPAKLEDSAVYLCASSRDRSYEQYFGPGTRLTVT.

This chain uses TRBV7-6 with TRBJ2-7; D is undetermined. Trimming removed 4 bases at V and 7 bases at J, with 8 bases between. This CDR3 is 11 amino acids long. In germline, CDR1 is SGHVS, CDR2 FNYEAQ. CDR3 region: CASSSVGEQYF. The DNA of the CDR3 is TGTGCCAGCAGCTCGGTCGGGGAGCAGTACTTC.